This T cell receptor beta chain is from a study of neoadjuvant anti-PD-1 for oral cavity cancer. Study-wide findings and caveats: TCR analyses covered only a few patients per response group.

The time point denotes: after neoadjuvant nivolumab, at surgical resection. CDR1 SGHTA and CDR2 FQGTGA come from the germline V gene. Trimming left V 1 base short and J 6 bases short, with 7 bases between. This CDR3 is built from 13 residues. In regard to this clone: The antigen is unknown.

The table came from immunoSEQ multiplex PCR; TCRdb's copy has only in-frame clones and leaves some out. The data show 63,000 or so clones, roughly 90% seen once. The sample was PBMCs, taken after nivolumab (anti-PD-1) treatment. This TCR was recovered from a person aged 35-79 years with oral cavity squamous cell carcinoma. This rearrangement joins TRBV7-3 to TRBJ1-5; tentative D call: TRBD1 (5 bases). The DNA for the CDR3 is TGTGCCAGCAGCTTAAGTGGGGCTCAGCCCCAGCATTTT. Its translation: CASSLSGAQPQHF. The variable domain in full, completed from reference TRBV7-3 and TRBJ1-5, reads GAGVSQTPSNKVTEKGKYVELRCDPISGHTALYWYRQSLGQGPEFLIYFQGTGAADDSGLPNDRFFAVRPEGSVSTLKIQRTERGDSAVYLCASSLSGAQPQHFGDGTRLSIL.